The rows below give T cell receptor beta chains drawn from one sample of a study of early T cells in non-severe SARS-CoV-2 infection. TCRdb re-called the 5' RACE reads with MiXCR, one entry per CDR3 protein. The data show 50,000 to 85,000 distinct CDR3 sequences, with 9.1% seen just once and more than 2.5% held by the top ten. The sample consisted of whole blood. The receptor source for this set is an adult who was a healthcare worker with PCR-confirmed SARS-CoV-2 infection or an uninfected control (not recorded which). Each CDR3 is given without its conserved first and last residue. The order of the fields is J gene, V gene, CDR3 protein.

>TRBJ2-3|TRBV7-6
ASSLDTSGSGADTQY
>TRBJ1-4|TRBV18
ASSLGQENEKLF
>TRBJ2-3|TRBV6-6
ASSTLFAATDTQY
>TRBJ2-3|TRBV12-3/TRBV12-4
ASRRDRGATDTQY
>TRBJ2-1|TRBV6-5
ASSYSSGSVYNEQF
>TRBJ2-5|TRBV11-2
ASSYELAGGETQY
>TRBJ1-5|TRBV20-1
SARPYSNQPQH
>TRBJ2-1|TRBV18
ASSPPSLAGNEQF
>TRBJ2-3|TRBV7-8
ASSLEQREGTQY
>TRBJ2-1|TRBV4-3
ASSHLTGTGGPGEQF
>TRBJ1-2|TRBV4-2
ASSPSLDRGLDYGYT
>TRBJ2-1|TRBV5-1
ASNAQGADNNEQF
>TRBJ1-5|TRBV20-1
SARAHFGDQPQH
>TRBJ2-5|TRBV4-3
ASSQDLRETQY
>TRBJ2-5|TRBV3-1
ASSQGWTAETQY
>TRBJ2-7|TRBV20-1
SASTNSYEQY
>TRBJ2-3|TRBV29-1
SVPTGGGITDTQY
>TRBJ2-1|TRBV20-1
SGRDFEVEF
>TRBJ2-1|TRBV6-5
ASSSGGEAYNEQF
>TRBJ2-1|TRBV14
ASSQIGGATYNEQF
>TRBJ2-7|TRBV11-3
ASSPGGGSAGYEQY
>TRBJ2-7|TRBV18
ASSIGTASPYEQY
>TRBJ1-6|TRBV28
ASTLLPGQSNSPLH
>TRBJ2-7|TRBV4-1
ASRSGQGYHEQY
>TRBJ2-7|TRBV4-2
ASSQLLGTSAYEQY
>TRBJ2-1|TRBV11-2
ASSLVGGLVSNEQF
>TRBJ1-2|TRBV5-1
ASSLATGGSDGYT
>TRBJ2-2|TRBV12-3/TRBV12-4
ASRRTANTGELF
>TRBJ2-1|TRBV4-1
ASSQARLAGGTYNEQF
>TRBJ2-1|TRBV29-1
SVDRGGEQF
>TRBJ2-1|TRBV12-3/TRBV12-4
ASSPAGFSYNEQF
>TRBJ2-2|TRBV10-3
ATREGNTGELF
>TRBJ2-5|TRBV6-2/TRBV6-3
ASWQGAKTQY
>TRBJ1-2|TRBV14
ASSRQGPYGYT
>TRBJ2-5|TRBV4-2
ASSQDRREGILQETQY
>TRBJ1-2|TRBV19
ASKAFGYT
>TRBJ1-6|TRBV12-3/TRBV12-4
ASSPRGSNSPLH
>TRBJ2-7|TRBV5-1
ASSSWTGAYEQY
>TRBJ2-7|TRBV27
ASSEVSGKQY